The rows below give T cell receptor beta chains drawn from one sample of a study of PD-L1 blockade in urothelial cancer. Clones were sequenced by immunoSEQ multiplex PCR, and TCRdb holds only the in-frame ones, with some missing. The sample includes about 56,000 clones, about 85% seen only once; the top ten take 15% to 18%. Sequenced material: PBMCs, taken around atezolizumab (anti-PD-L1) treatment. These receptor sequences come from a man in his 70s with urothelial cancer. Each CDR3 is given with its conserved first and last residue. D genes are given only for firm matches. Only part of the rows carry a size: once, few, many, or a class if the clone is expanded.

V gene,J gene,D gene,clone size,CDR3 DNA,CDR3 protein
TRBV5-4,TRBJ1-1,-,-,TGTGCCAGCAGCTCCCCCATGAACACTGAAGCTTTCTTT,CASSSPMNTEAFF
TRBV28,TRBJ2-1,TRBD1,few,TGTGCCAGCAGTCCGGGACAGGACTACAATGAGCAGTTCTTC,CASSPGQDYNEQFF
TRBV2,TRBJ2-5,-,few,TGTGCCAGCAGTGATATATCCCAAGAGACCCAGTACTTC,CASSDISQETQYF
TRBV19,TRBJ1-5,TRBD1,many,TGTGCCACAGGACAGGGAATGGCGTTGAGCAATCAGCCCCAGCATTTT,CATGQGMALSNQPQHF
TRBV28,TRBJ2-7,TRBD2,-,TGTGCCAGCAGTTTTCCGGCGGGAGGTCTCCCCTACGAGCAGTACTTC,CASSFPAGGLPYEQYF
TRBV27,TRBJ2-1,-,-,TGTGCCAGCAGACAGTACAGCGGTAGCTCCTACAATGAGCAGTTCTTC,CASRQYSGSSYNEQFF
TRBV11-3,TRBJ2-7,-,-,TGTGCCAGCAGCTTTCTACAGGGAGATGAGCAGTACTTC,CASSFLQGDEQYF
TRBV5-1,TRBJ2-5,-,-,TGCGCCAGCAGCTCTGGGAAGGGGCAAGAGACCCAGTACTTC,CASSSGKGQETQYF
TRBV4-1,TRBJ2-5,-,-,TGCGCCAGCAGCCCTGAGGAGGGGTTCCAAGAGACCCAGTACTTC,CASSPEEGFQETQYF
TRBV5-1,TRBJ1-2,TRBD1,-,TGCGCCAGCAGCCCGGGGGACAGGCTCCATGGCTACACCTTC,CASSPGDRLHGYTF
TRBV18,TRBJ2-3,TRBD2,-,TGTGCCAGCTCTCCCTGGACTAGCGGGAGAACAGATACGCAGTATTTT,CASSPWTSGRTDTQYF
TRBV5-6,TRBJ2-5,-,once,TGTGCCAGCAGCTTGGGTTCGGCTAGCGTGCAAGAGACCCAGTACTTC,CASSLGSASVQETQYF
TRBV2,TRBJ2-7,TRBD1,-,TGTGCCAGCACAGGGACAGGGGGCTACGAGCAGTACTTC,CASTGTGGYEQYF
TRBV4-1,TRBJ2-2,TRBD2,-,TGCGCCAGCAGCCGGCTAGCGGGTGACACCGGGGAGCTGTTTTTT,CASSRLAGDTGELFF
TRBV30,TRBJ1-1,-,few,TGTGCCTGGAGTACTGGGCCCACCGCCAGAGCTTTCTTT,CAWSTGPTARAFF
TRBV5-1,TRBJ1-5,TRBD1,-,TGCGCCAGCAGCCCTGGGACAGGGGGAGGGATAAGCAATCAGCCCCAGCATTTT,CASSPGTGGGISNQPQHF
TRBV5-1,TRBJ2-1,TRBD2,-,TGCGCCAGCAGCTTGACTAGCGGGGCCCACAATGAGCAGTTCTTC,CASSLTSGAHNEQFF
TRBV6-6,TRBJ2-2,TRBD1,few,TGTGCCAGCAGAATGACAGGGGGTCGCACCGGGGAGCTGTTTTTT,CASRMTGGRTGELFF
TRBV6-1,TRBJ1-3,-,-,TGTGCCAGCAGTGAACAGATACAGGGTACTGGAAACACCATATATTTT,CASSEQIQGTGNTIYF
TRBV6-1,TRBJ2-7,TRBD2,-,TGTGCCAGCGGGGTAGCTAGCGGGACTCTCTCCGAGCAGTACTTC,CASGVASGTLSEQYF
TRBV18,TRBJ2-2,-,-,TGTGCCAGCTCGCAACAATCGGGTGTAGGAAACACCGGGGAGCTGTTTTTT,CASSQQSGVGNTGELFF
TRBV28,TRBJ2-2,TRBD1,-,TGTGCCAGCAGTTTAGGGACAGAGAACACCGGGGAGCTGTTTTTT,CASSLGTENTGELFF
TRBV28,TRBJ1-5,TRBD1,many,TGTGCCAGCAGTTCCCGACAGGGTAGCAATCAGCCCCAGCATTTT,CASSSRQGSNQPQHF
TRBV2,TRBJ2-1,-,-,TGTGCCAGCAGTGTACTTCATGAGCAGTTCTTC,CASSVLHEQFF
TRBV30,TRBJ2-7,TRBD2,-,TGTGCCTACACGGGACTAGCAGTCTACGAGCAGTACTTC,CAYTGLAVYEQYF
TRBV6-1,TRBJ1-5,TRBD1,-,TGTGCCAGCAGAGCCCCGGGACAGTTTAATCAGCCCCAGCATTTT,CASRAPGQFNQPQHF
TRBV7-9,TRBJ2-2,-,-,TGTGCCAGCAGCTCCCAGCGGTCTACCACCGGGGAGCTGTTTTTT,CASSSQRSTTGELFF
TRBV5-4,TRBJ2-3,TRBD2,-,TGTGCCAGCAGCTTGGTGGCGGGAGGACCCACAGATACGCAGTATTTT,CASSLVAGGPTDTQYF
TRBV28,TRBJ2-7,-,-,TGTGCCAGCATGTCCTTTGACGAGCAGTACTTC,CASMSFDEQYF
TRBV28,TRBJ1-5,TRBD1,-,TGTGCCAGCAGTTTATCTGGGACAGGGAACCAGCCCCAGCATTTT,CASSLSGTGNQPQHF
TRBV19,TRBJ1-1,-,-,TGTGCCAGTAGCACCGGGACACTGAACACTGAAGCTTTCTTT,CASSTGTLNTEAFF
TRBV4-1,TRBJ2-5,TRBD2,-,TGCGCCAGCAGCCACGGGACTAGCGGGAGACGAGAGACCCAGTACTTC,CASSHGTSGRRETQYF
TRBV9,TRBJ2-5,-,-,TGTGCCAGCACCGGATTAGCGGAAGAGACCCAGTACTTC,CASTGLAEETQYF
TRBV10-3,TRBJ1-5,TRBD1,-,TGTGCCATCAGTGAGTCGCAGGGGGCACAGCCCCAGCATTTT,CAISESQGAQPQHF
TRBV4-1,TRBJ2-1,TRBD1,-,TGCGCCAGCAGCCAAAACAGGGGCTCCTACAATGAGCAGTTCTTC,CASSQNRGSYNEQFF